The 27 T cell receptor beta chains below all came from one sample that was sequenced in a study of cytomegalovirus exposure and HLA in healthy donors. Primers: 60 Vbeta forward and 13 Jbeta reverse. Sequenced by immunoSEQ multiplex PCR; TCRdb stores in-frame clones only, minus some. The table has about 140,000 clones, roughly three quarters seen once; the top ten hold about 1%. Sequences were obtained from PBMCs. These receptors were taken from a man aged 18 to 29 in good health and CMV-seronegative.

This clone turned up a few times. The genes are TRBV19 and TRBJ1-2; 7 bases are shared with TRBD1. The CDR3 consists of 15 residues. Germline CDR1 is LNHDA and CDR2 is SQIVND (reference sequence). V gave up 4 bases and J gave up 2 bases; unmatched junction bases: 7. CDR3 in DNA: TGTGCCAGTAGTACTACAGGGGCCCCCAACTATGGCTACACCTTC. Translation gives CASSTTGAPNYGYTF.

This clone was recorded only once. The genes are TRBV6-6 and TRBJ1-1, with D tentatively TRBD1 (6 bases). Between the trimmed V and J ends, which lost 7 bases and 2 bases, there was a span of 14 bases. Germline CDR1 reads MNHNY; CDR2 reads SVGAGI (reference sequence). The CDR3 has 14 residues. The CDR3 protein is CASTRAGANTEAFF. The CDR3 DNA reads as TGTGCCAGCACCCGGGCAGGGGCAAACACTGAAGCTTTCTTT.

This clone showed up just a few times. This chain uses TRBV15 with TRBJ2-4; D gene unclear. Germline V gives CDR1 LNHNV, CDR2 YYDKDF (reference sequence). V gave up 0 bases and J gave up 6 bases, with 12 bases separating them. The CDR3 length is 15 residues. CDR3 loop: CATSRDRETINIQYF. CDR3 DNA sequence: TGTGCCACCAGCAGAGATCGTGAGACAATAAACATTCAGTACTTC. Drawing the rest from reference TRBV15 and TRBJ2-4, the complete variable domain is DAMVIQNPRYQVTQFGKPVTLSCSQTLNHNVMYWYQQKSSQAPKLLFHYYDKDFNNEADTPDNFQSRRPNTSFCFLDIRSPGLGDTAMYLCATSRDRETINIQYFGAGTRLSVL.

The rearrangement links TRBV4-1 to TRBJ2-5; 8 bases line up with TRBD1. The end of the DNA fits TRBJ2-7 better, so the J call may be wrong. The germline V gene has CDR1 MGHRA and CDR2 YSYEKL. The CDR3 runs 15 residues. The CDR3 loop is CASSQEGTGIYEQYF. The CDR3 DNA reads as TGCGCCAGCAGCCAAGAGGGGACAGGAATCTACGAGCAGTACTTC.

The rearrangement joins TRBV4-3 to TRBJ1-6; the D gene is possibly TRBD1 (6 bases). The CDR3 extends over 17 amino acids. V was cut by 2 bases and J by 3 bases, with 14 bases left in between. CDR1 LGHNA and CDR2 YSLEER come from the germline V gene. DNA for the CDR3: TGCGCCAGCAGCCAAAAAGCTGGACAGTTCTATAATTCACCCCTCCACTTT. This translates into CASSQKAGQFYNSPLHF.

This chain uses TRBV7-6 with TRBJ1-2; 9 bases map to TRBD1. V lost 5 bases and J lost 7; bases outside the gene matches: 11. Germline values: CDR1 SGHVS, CDR2 FNYEAQ. The CDR3 contains 15 residues. This CDR3 reads CASSIQRTGALGYTF. In nucleotides, the CDR3 is TGTGCCAGCAGCATACAACGGACAGGGGCCCTTGGCTACACCTTC.

This chain links TRBV18 with TRBJ2-5; D is possibly TRBD1 (6 bases). Germline lookup yields CDR1 KGHSH and CDR2 LQKENI. Deletions cut 1 base from V and 1 base from J, with 13 bases between. The CDR3 is made up of 16 amino acids. The CDR3: CASSPRGRLTQETQYF. CDR3 nucleotide sequence: TGTGCCAGCTCACCACGGGGGCGACTGACCCAAGAGACCCAGTACTTC. The variable domain in full, with the rest retrieved from reference TRBV18 and TRBJ2-5, is NAGVMQNPRHLVRRRGQEARLRCSPMKGHSHVYWYRQLPEEGLKFMVYLQKENIIDESGMPKERFSAEFPKEGPSILRIQQVVRGDSAAYFCASSPRGRLTQETQYFGPGTRLLVL.

The chain combines TRBV4-3 with TRBJ1-2; the match to TRBD1 covers 7 bases. The CDR3 is made up of 14 amino acids. Germline-derived CDR1 and CDR2 are LGHNA and YSLEER. The trim removed 6 bases at V and 3 bases at J, leaving 7 bases unmatched. The CDR3, as DNA: TGCGCCAGCAGAAGTGTTACAGGGGACTATGGCTACACCTTC. Protein sequence: CASRSVTGDYGYTF.

The rearrangement uses TRBV5-1 and TRBJ2-2; 10 bases are shared with TRBD2. The CDR3 extends over 17 amino acids. V was clipped by 9 bases and J by 5 bases; unmatched bases: 16. Germline V lookup: CDR1 SGHRS, CDR2 YFSETQ. For the CDR3, the DNA is TGCGCCACCTCGACGGCCAGCGGGGGGGCTTGGACCGGGGAGCTGTTTTTT. Its protein is CATSTASGGAWTGELFF.

V gene TRBV5-1 combines with J gene TRBJ1-4; no clear D gene. There are 16 residues in the CDR3. Trimming stripped 6 bases from V and 8 bases from J, with 23 bases between. Germline CDR1 SGHRS, CDR2 YFSETQ. This chain's CDR3 is CASTIRPGEQTEKLFF. The CDR3 DNA sequence: TGCGCCAGCACCATTAGGCCCGGGGAGCAAACGGAAAAACTGTTTTTT.

The chain carries TRBV27 and TRBJ1-1; 8 bases agree with TRBD1. Germline V gene data show CDR1 as MNHEY and CDR2 as SMNVEV (reference sequence). The ends lost 8 bases at V and 1 base at J; junction bases unmatched: 18. This CDR3 contains 18 residues. CDR3 sequence (DNA): TGTGCCAGCCCGGAGGCGGGCCCACCCGGGACAGGGAACACTGAAGCTTTCTTT. Its protein is CASPEAGPPGTGNTEAFF.

V and J are TRBV19 and TRBJ2-3, with D perhaps matching TRBD2 (5 bases). CDR1 and CDR2 (germline): LNHDA, SQIVND (reference sequence). V shed 8 bases and J shed 4 bases, with 16 bases lying between them. This CDR3 comprises 14 residues. As DNA, the CDR3 is TGTGCCAGTTCTGAACTCGGGGTAGCAGATACGCAGTATTTT. Amino acids: CASSELGVADTQYF.

V and J are TRBV4-2 and TRBJ1-1; 9 bases are a match to TRBD1. Germline V gives CDR1 LGHNA, CDR2 YNFKEQ. Trimming removed 4 bases from V and 7 bases from J; junction bases left unmatched: 7. The CDR3 has 14 residues. The CDR3 sequence is CASSLLGQGLEAFF. The CDR3 DNA reads as TGTGCCAGCAGCCTGTTGGGACAGGGTCTTGAAGCTTTCTTT.

This clone was seen a handful of times. This chain joins TRBV6-1 and TRBJ1-1, with D perhaps matching TRBD1 (5 bases). The ends were cut back, 6 bases at V and 3 bases at J, with 14 bases in the middle. The CDR3 runs to 14 residues. Germline lookup yields CDR1 MNHNS and CDR2 SASEGT. Here the CDR3 reads CASRLGGIYTEAFF. The DNA of the CDR3 is TGTGCCAGCAGATTGGGGGGAATATACACTGAAGCTTTCTTT.

This clone was observed a few times. The chain has TRBV19 and TRBJ1-2; TRBD1 agrees at 7 bases. J lost 8 bases, V lost 6 bases, and 15 bases had no gene match. Per germline, CDR1 LNHDA and CDR2 SQIVND (reference sequence). The CDR3 length is 15 residues. CDR3 sequence reads: CASRRQGGGTIGYTF. CDR3 DNA sequence: TGTGCCAGTAGGAGGCAGGGGGGTGGAACTATCGGCTACACCTTC. Full variable domain (missing parts from reference TRBV19 and TRBJ1-2): DGGITQSPKYLFRKEGQNVTLSCEQNLNHDAMYWYRQDPGQGLRLIYYSQIVNDFQKGDIAEGYSVSREKKESFPLTVTSAQKNPTAFYLCASRRQGGGTIGYTFGSGTRLTVV.

This clone was seen more than once but under ten times. V and J are TRBV10-3 and TRBJ2-2, with 11 bases aligning to TRBD1. Trimming cost V 7 bases and J 5 bases; bases outside gene matches: 3. The CDR3 contains 14 residues. Germline V gene sequence: CDR1 ENHRY, CDR2 SYGVKD. The CDR3 region has the DNA TGTGCCATCAAGGACAGGGGGCCTACCGGGGAGCTGTTTTTT. Translating gives CAIKDRGPTGELFF.

In this sample, this clone turned up a few times. The chain couples TRBV2 to TRBJ2-1; 10 bases are a match to TRBD1. With 8 bases clipped from V and 14 bases from J, the junction kept 12 bases outside the gene matches. This CDR3 is built from 13 residues. Germline V lookup: CDR1 SNHLY, CDR2 FYNNEI. The CDR3 bases are TGTGCCAGCTCTGTGGAAGAGGGGACAGGGGAGTTCTTC. Protein: CASSVEEGTGEFF. Using reference TRBV2 and TRBJ2-1 for the parts outside the CDR3, the full variable domain is EPEVTQTPSHQVTQMGQEVILRCVPISNHLYFYWYRQILGQKVEFLVSFYNNEISEKSEIFDDQFSVERPDGSNFTLKIRSTKLEDSAMYFCASSVEEGTGEFFGPGTRLTVL.

The chain links TRBV2 to TRBJ2-2; 10 nucleotides align to TRBD1. Germline trimming cut 6 bases from V and 7 bases from J; bases unmatched to any gene: 8. This CDR3 spans 15 amino acids. Germline CDR1 reads SNHLY; CDR2 reads FYNNEI. The CDR3 sequence is CASSTGTGAGGELFF. As DNA, the CDR3 is TGTGCCAGCAGCACCGGGACAGGGGCTGGCGGGGAGCTGTTTTTT.

The chain carries TRBV6-5 and TRBJ1-2; 9 nucleotides match TRBD1. J gave up 4 bases and V 5 bases, and 8 bases lay outside the gene matches. The CDR3 has 15 amino acids. Per the germline V gene, CDR1 is MNHEY and CDR2 is SVGAGI. CDR3 DNA: TGTGCCAGCAGTGTCACAGGGGGCTTGGGCTATGGCTACACCTTC. Protein: CASSVTGGLGYGYTF.

The V and J genes are TRBV30 and TRBJ1-3; D not certain. Trimming cost V 4 bases and J 0 bases, with 10 bases left between them. In germline, CDR1 is GTSNPN, CDR2 SVGIG (reference sequence). CDR3 length: 14 residues. The CDR3 is CAWTQVYSGNTIYF. The DNA for the CDR3 is TGTGCCTGGACCCAGGTTTACTCTGGAAACACCATATATTTT.

The chain recombines TRBV5-6 with TRBJ2-7; D perhaps matches TRBD1 (6 bases). CDR1 SGHDT and CDR2 YYEEEE come from the germline V gene. Trimming cost V 4 bases and J 6 bases, with 14 bases left between them. The CDR3 sequence is 13 residues long. DNA for the CDR3: TGTGCCAGCAGCGTTACAGGGACCGGCGAGCAGTACTTC. It codes for CASSVTGTGEQYF.

V usage is TRBV5-5 and J usage is TRBJ1-6; 10 positions agree with TRBD1. The V and J ends lost 1 base and 10 bases, in that order; junction bases with no gene match: 5. Per germline, CDR1 SGHKS and CDR2 YYEKEE (reference sequence). The CDR3 runs 15 residues. The CDR3 reads CASSLRDRGSSPLHF. The CDR3 region has the DNA TGTGCCAGCAGCTTGCGGGACAGGGGAAGCTCACCCCTCCACTTT.

The chain has TRBV11-2 and TRBJ1-1, with TRBD1 identical over 9 bases. CDR3 size: 15 residues. V lost 5 bases, J lost 8 bases, and 12 bases stayed unmatched. Germline-derived CDR1 and CDR2 are SGHAT and FQNNGV. The CDR3 here is CASSTLRDRVGEAFF. CDR3 coding DNA: TGTGCCAGCAGCACCCTCCGGGACAGGGTTGGAGAAGCTTTCTTT.

This rearrangement joins TRBV5-6 to TRBJ1-4, with D maybe TRBD1 (5 bases). Looked up from germline, CDR1 is SGHDT and CDR2 is YYEEEE. Trimming left V 1 base short and J 3 bases short, with 10 bases between. CDR3 size: 15 residues. CDR3 nucleotides: TGTGCCAGCAGCTTGACAGGACGAGCTAATGAAAAACTGTTTTTT. It codes for CASSLTGRANEKLFF.

The chain has TRBV27 and TRBJ1-5; no reliable D call. The V end was cut by 6 bases, the J end by 4 bases, with 7 bases between. The germline gives CDR1 MNHEY, CDR2 SMNVEV (reference sequence). CDR3 length: 12 amino acids. CDR3 coding DNA: TGTGCCAGCAGGGGCTGGAATCAGCCCCAGCATTTT. Translated, it gives CASRGWNQPQHF.

J is TRBJ1-2 and V is TRBV10-3; 7 nucleotides line up with TRBD1. The CDR3 loop spans 15 amino acids. Germline loops: CDR1 ENHRY, CDR2 SYGVKD. V lost 4 bases to trimming and J lost 0 bases; unmatched junction nucleotides: 5. The DNA for the CDR3 is TGTGCCATCAGTGCGAGTGGACAGGCTAACTATGGCTACACCTTC. The encoded protein is CAISASGQANYGYTF.

This chain joins TRBV5-6 and TRBJ2-6; D uncertain. Trimming cost V 1 base and J 0 bases, with 8 bases left between them. CDR1 is SGHDT and CDR2 is YYEEEE in the germline V gene. The CDR3 runs to 16 residues. The CDR3 region has the DNA TGTGCCAGCAGCTTGACACAGACCTCTGGGGCCAACGTCCTGACTTTC. Translated, it gives CASSLTQTSGANVLTF.